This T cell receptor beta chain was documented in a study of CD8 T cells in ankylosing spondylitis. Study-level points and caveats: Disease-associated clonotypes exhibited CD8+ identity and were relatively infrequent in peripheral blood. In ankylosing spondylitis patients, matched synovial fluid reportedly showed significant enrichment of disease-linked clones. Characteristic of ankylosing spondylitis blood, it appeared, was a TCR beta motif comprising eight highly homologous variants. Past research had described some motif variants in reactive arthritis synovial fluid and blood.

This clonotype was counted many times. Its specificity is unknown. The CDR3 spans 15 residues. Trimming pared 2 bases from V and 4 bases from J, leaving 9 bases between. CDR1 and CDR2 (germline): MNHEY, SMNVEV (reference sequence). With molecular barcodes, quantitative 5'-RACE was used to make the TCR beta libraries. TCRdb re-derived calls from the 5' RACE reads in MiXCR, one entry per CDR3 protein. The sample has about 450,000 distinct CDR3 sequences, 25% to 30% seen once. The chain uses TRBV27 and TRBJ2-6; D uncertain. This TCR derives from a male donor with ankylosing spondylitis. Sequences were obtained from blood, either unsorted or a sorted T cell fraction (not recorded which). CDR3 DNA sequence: TGTGCCAGCAGTTTAGCTAGTGCCGGGGCCAACGTCCTGACTTTC. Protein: CASSLASAGANVLTF.